Here is one T cell receptor (beta chain) with its context. Measured with immunoSEQ multiplex PCR; TCRdb has only the in-frame clones, and not every one. Of about 59,000 clones listed, 80% to 95% are singletons. J lost 5 bases, V lost 3 bases, and 18 bases had no gene match. The CDR3 spans 19 residues. Germline CDR1 and CDR2: SGHRS and YFSETQ. The sample is drawn from a study of T cell changes during pregnancy in multiple sclerosis. The chain couples TRBV5-1 to TRBJ2-5, with 11 bases fitting TRBD2. The sequence was obtained from a female donor with multiple sclerosis, enrolled in a pregnancy study. Here the sequenced sample was CD4+ T cells from peripheral blood mononuclear cells, taken before pregnancy. DNA of the CDR3: TGCGCCAGCAGCTCTGGCGTTAGTGGGCTAGCGGGAGGTGGTGAGACCCAGTACTTC. It codes for CASSSGVSGLAGGGETQYF.